This T cell receptor beta chain was sequenced in a study of cytomegalovirus exposure and HLA in healthy donors. Study results and limitations: Another analysis was done later, and it associated approximately 17,000 TCR beta sequences with HLA alleles at 0.05 false discovery rate.

As for this clone: The antigen remains undetermined.

Amplification used 60 Vbeta primers and 13 Jbeta primers. Assay: immunoSEQ multiplex PCR; the TCRdb copy retains only in-frame clones and omits some. This table holds roughly 100,000 clones, around four fifths found once. This receptor was identified in a woman aged 40 to 49 in good health and CMV-seropositive. Sequenced material: PBMCs.

CDR3 protein: CASRRQGANYGYTF. In nucleotides, the CDR3 is TGTGCCAGCAGGAGACAGGGGGCTAACTATGGCTACACCTTC. The chain carries TRBV2 and TRBJ1-2, with 9 bases fitting TRBD1. From germline, CDR1 is SNHLY and CDR2 FYNNEI. Unmatched junction bases numbered 2, after V lost 6 bases and J lost 0 bases. The CDR3 loop spans 14 amino acids.